This note documents a single TCR beta chain sequence. Its antigen target is currently unknown. Within one base of it there is no much larger clone, and no base qualities were kept. Genomic DNA was the input for TRB sequencing, which was run either with the immunoSEQ assay at survey resolution or with the hsTCRB kit. Per the original workflow: Initial read processing used immunoSEQ software, and repertoire analyses used the LymphoSeq R package. Clonality was computed as 1 minus normalized Shannon entropy; Gini coefficient was also calculated for each TRB dataset. To infer phenotypes in unsorted samples, TRB sequences from sorted subsets of the recipient or donor were mapped onto unsorted samples from the same recipient. TCRdb mirrors the immuneACCESS table, restricted to in-frame sequences. Some clones are absent from its copies; in checked studies, under half trace to an unresolved V gene, and the reason for the others is unknown. That table furnishes V, J and clone size, whereas the DNA furnished D and trimming. The table for this sample lists around 50,000 clones; roughly nine tenths of them were counted only once. Around 3% of the sample belongs to the ten largest clones.

The data are from a study of T cells after posttransplantation cyclophosphamide (dated by TCRdb to 2016 to 2018). For the study in its entirety: Using TRB sequencing, the study followed how the T cell repertoire rebuilt after myeloablative bone marrow transplantation with posttransplantation cyclophosphamide given as GVHD prophylaxis. Antigen receptor sequencing was done on samples from roughly 38 PTCy-treated patients and from more than 15 related bone marrow donors of those patients. TRB sequencing was performed on blood from all 35 or so PTCy patients with 1-year posttransplant specimens. Because TRA and TRB clonality were tightly correlated in several samples, subsequent TCR analyses were focused on TRB only. Up to 3 additional blood samples from 2 to 5.2 years after transplant were also TRB-sequenced in 3 patients, as was pretransplant blood from 4 patients. Public TRB sequences were checked against a database of over 3,600 sequences associated with responses to pathogens, tumor antigens, self-antigens and alloantigens.

The research as a whole found: The TRB repertoires of T cells infiltrating skin or the GI tract showed only limited overlap with the TRB repertoires found in blood. Donor-recipient similarity was low at 1-2 months but rose over the first year, and later blood repertoires were often dominated by donor CD8+ memory clones. Across roughly 49 patients, TRB clonality was highly associated with recipient CMV seropositivity and CMV reactivation, and PTCy diversity was similar to diversity in CNI/methotrexate controls.

On the day of marrow donation, related bone marrow donors gave peripheral blood samples. Peripheral blood and bone marrow mononuclear cells were isolated by Ficoll-Hypaque density centrifugation and were cryopreserved. V is cut by 3 bases and J by 5 bases, and the space between the germline ends is 8 bases. The CDR3 numbers 12 residues from cysteine through phenylalanine. The CDR3 DNA has 36 bases and is translated from base 1. As encoded in the germline V gene, CDR1 is SGDLS while CDR2 is YYNGEE. The sequence was obtained from a woman between 50 and 59 years old in good health and a related stem cell transplant donor. The sequence is built from TRBV9 and TRBJ2-5; no confident D gene assignment can be made. What was sequenced was PBMCs. CDR3 region: CASSEESETQYF. The DNA is TGTGCCAGCAGCGAGGAGAGTGAGACCCAGTACTTC.